The 25 T cell receptor beta chains reported below all come from one sample, sequenced in a study of OX40 agonist ivuxolimab in advanced cancers. Sequencing used immunoSEQ multiplex PCR; TCRdb keeps in-frame clones, though not all of them. Among 40,000 to 50,000 clones listed, 85% were seen once. The sample was CD4+ or CD8+ T cells sorted from blood, taken in a trial of the OX40 agonist ivuxolimab. The source is an adult with an advanced solid tumor such as melanoma, head and neck, liver or kidney cancer.

This chain joins TRBV5-1 and TRBJ2-5, with TRBD1 matching 10 bases. The CDR3 is 15 amino acids. J was trimmed by 5 bases and V by 4 bases; bases with no gene match: 8. CDR1 is SGHRS, CDR2 YFSETQ, per germline. CDR3 amino acids: CASSQGQGIGETQYF. The CDR3 nucleotides are TGCGCCAGCAGCCAGGGACAGGGGATCGGCGAGACCCAGTACTTC.

The V gene is TRBV6-5, the J gene TRBJ1-6; maybe TRBD1 (6 bases). The CDR3 contains 14 residues. Trimming removed 2 bases at V and 12 bases at J, with 14 bases between. CDR1 and CDR2 from the germline V gene are MNHEY and SVGAGI. CDR3 in amino acids: CASSYAIRGKPLHF. CDR3 nucleotides: TGTGCCAGCAGTTACGCCATCAGGGGCAAACCCCTCCACTTT.

The chain carries TRBV6-5 and TRBJ1-2, with D maybe TRBD1 (5 bases). The CDR3 is 14 residues long. Per germline, CDR1 MNHEY and CDR2 SVGAGI. V shed 6 bases and J shed 3 bases, with 14 bases lying between them. This CDR3 is CASRNRGSDYGYTF. Here the CDR3 DNA reads TGTGCCAGCAGGAATAGGGGCAGTGACTATGGCTACACCTTC.

The CDR3 loop reads CASSFDPNTEAFF. In DNA, the CDR3 is TGTGCCAGCAGTTTTGACCCGAACACTGAAGCTTTCTTT. J is TRBJ1-1 and V is TRBV28; unclear D gene. The ends were cut back, 3 bases at V and 1 base at J, with 6 bases in the middle. This CDR3 is built from 13 residues. Per the germline V gene, CDR1 is MDHEN and CDR2 is SYDVKM.

The V gene is TRBV5-1, the J gene TRBJ2-4; TRBD2 matches at 10 bases. Germline assignment: CDR1 SGHRS and CDR2 YFSETQ. Trimming at V came to 0 bases and at J to 2 bases, leaving 23 bases not matched to a gene. The CDR3 is 23 residues long. Here the CDR3 DNA reads TGCGCCAGCAGCTTGGCCTTGTGGAGGGATGAGCTAGCGGGAGAGGGGCCCAAAAACATTCAGTACTTC. It translates to CASSLALWRDELAGEGPKNIQYF.

The V call is TRBV6-1, the J call TRBJ2-5, with TRBD2 matching over 12 bases. The V segment lost 2 bases and the J segment 5 bases; nucleotides outside the gene matches: 12. Germline CDR1 MNHNS, CDR2 SASEGT. The CDR3 totals 18 residues. The CDR3 region has the DNA TGTGCCAGCAGTGAACGGCTAGCGGGAGGGTCCGTCACGGAGACCCAGTACTTC. Translated: CASSERLAGGSVTETQYF.

The chain has TRBV2 and TRBJ2-2, with 8 nucleotides matching TRBD1. CDR3 length: 14 amino acids. Germline values: CDR1 SNHLY, CDR2 FYNNEI. Trimming at V came to 1 base and at J to 6 bases, leaving 1 base not matched to a gene. CDR3 residues: CASSEEQGAGELFF. CDR3 DNA: TGTGCCAGCAGTGAAGAACAGGGGGCCGGGGAGCTGTTTTTT.

V is TRBV6-5 and J is TRBJ2-1; the D gene is possibly TRBD2 (6 bases). CDR1 and CDR2 from the germline V gene are MNHEY and SVGAGI. This CDR3 has 11 residues. V lost 6 bases to trimming and J lost 9 bases, with 9 bases between them. Written as DNA, the CDR3 is TGTGCCAGCAGGCGGGGCGGTGAGCAGTTCTTC. Translating gives CASRRGGEQFF.

Remarks on this clone: A read error may account for a junction end that differs from germline. V and J are TRBV9 and TRBJ2-6; 8 bases are shared with TRBD1. CDR1 and CDR2 (germline): SGDLS, YYNGEE. The CDR3 spans 16 residues. The CDR3 DNA follows: TGTGCCAGCAACGTAGGGGACAGGTCCGCGGCCAACGTCCTGACTTTC. Its protein is CASNVGDRSAANVLTF.

The chain has TRBV5-1 and TRBJ2-7; D remains unclear. The V end lost 2 bases, the J end lost 6 bases, and 6 bases lay between the germline ends. Germline V gives CDR1 SGHRS, CDR2 YFSETQ. This CDR3 has 11 residues. The CDR3: CASSFETEQYF. In DNA, the CDR3 is TGCGCCAGCAGCTTCGAGACCGAGCAGTACTTC. The full variable domain, its missing parts supplied by reference TRBV5-1 and TRBJ2-7, is KAGVTQTPRYLIKTRGQQVTLSCSPISGHRSVSWYQQTPGQGLQFLFEYFSETQRNKGNFPGRFSGRQFSNSRSEMNVSTLELGDSALYLCASSFETEQYFGPGTRLTVT.

The rearrangement joins TRBV12-5 to TRBJ1-5; 9 nucleotides align to TRBD1. The CDR3 has 17 residues. CDR1 is LGHNT and CDR2 is FRNRAP in the germline V gene. V lost 2 bases, J lost 6 bases, and 11 bases stayed unmatched. In DNA form, the CDR3 reads TGTGCTAGTGGTTTGCCCGCCGGGACAGGGAGCTTTCAGCCCCAGCATTTT. Translating it yields CASGLPAGTGSFQPQHF.

This clone has a handful of counts. The chain joins TRBV6-5 to TRBJ1-1, with a possible D match to TRBD1 (6 bases). CDR3 length: 13 residues. The germline V and J ends were trimmed by 5 bases and 6 bases, with 13 bases remaining between them. Germline V CDR1 and CDR2: MNHEY, SVGAGI. The CDR3: CASSTQGRPEAFF. The CDR3 DNA follows: TGTGCCAGCAGTACCCAGGGGAGACCTGAAGCTTTCTTT.

The chain combines TRBV2 with TRBJ2-1; TRBD2 matches 7 bases. Germline V gene sequence: CDR1 SNHLY, CDR2 FYNNEI. V shed 6 bases and J 4 bases; nucleotides not matched to a gene: 6. CDR3 length: 14 residues. The CDR3 coding sequence is TGTGCCAGCAGCCCTTCACTAGCGTACAATGAGCAGTTCTTC. Translated: CASSPSLAYNEQFF.

The gene calls are TRBV5-6 and TRBJ2-1, with 9 bases lining up with TRBD1. The CDR3 has 16 amino acids. The junction had 5 bases not matched to a gene; V was cut back by 0 bases and J by 4 bases. Germline CDR1 and CDR2: SGHDT and YYEEEE. This CDR3 reads CASSLAAGQGYNEQFF. The CDR3 bases are TGTGCCAGCAGCTTGGCGGCGGGACAGGGATACAATGAGCAGTTCTTC.

The chain recombines TRBV5-5 with TRBJ2-7; 7 positions agree with TRBD2. Trimming at V came to 6 bases and at J to 5 bases, leaving 11 bases not matched to a gene. This CDR3 region has 14 residues. Germline assignment: CDR1 SGHKS and CDR2 YYEKEE (reference sequence). The chain's CDR3 is CASTTLAGRDEQYF. The DNA of the CDR3 is TGTGCCAGCACCACCTTGGCAGGGAGGGACGAGCAGTACTTC.

The chain is built from TRBV28 and TRBJ1-1, with D hard to call. V lost 6 bases, J lost 3 bases, and 11 bases lay in between. The CDR3 extends over 13 amino acids. Germline V CDR1 and CDR2: MDHEN, SYDVKM. CDR3 in DNA: TGTGCCAGCAGATCCTTTAGATACACTGAAGCTTTCTTT. This translates into CASRSFRYTEAFF.

The V and J genes are TRBV28 and TRBJ2-1; a weak D match, TRBD2 (5 bases). CDR1 and CDR2 from the germline V gene are MDHEN and SYDVKM. V lost 7 bases to trimming and J lost 8 bases, with 27 bases between them. This CDR3 spans 17 amino acids. CDR3 DNA sequence: TGTGCCAGCATCCCCCCCCGTCCCGGTAGGGTTAGCGATGAGCAGTTCTTC. Its translation is CASIPPRPGRVSDEQFF.

This chain links TRBV18 with TRBJ2-1, with 9 bases lining up with TRBD2. The CDR3 is 15 amino acids. The germline CDR1 and CDR2 sequences are KGHSH and LQKENI. Unmatched junction bases numbered 8, after V lost 4 bases and J lost 7 bases. The CDR3 loop is CASSRGTSNVNEQFF. The CDR3 nucleotides are TGTGCCAGCTCACGGGGGACTAGCAACGTGAATGAGCAGTTCTTC.

The CDR3 coding sequence is TGTGCCAGCAGCTGGGGGAGCGGCCCGCAGTTCTTC. Its protein product is CASSWGSGPQFF. The J gene is TRBJ2-1, the V gene TRBV7-3; D possibly matches TRBD1 or TRBD2 (5 bases each). The CDR3 has 12 residues. Trimming pared 4 bases from V and 12 bases from J, leaving 13 bases between. Germline values: CDR1 SGHTA, CDR2 FQGTGA.

The chain joins TRBV30 to TRBJ1-3; perhaps TRBD1 as D (5 bases). Germline-derived CDR1 and CDR2 are GTSNPN and SVGIG (reference sequence). V lost 0 bases and J 0 bases, leaving 9 bases between the germline ends. The CDR3 length is 15 residues. In nucleotides, the CDR3 is TGTGCCTGGAGTGTAGGGGCCTTCTCTGGAAACACCATATATTTT. It specifies CAWSVGAFSGNTIYF.

This chain joins TRBV6-6 and TRBJ1-5; D is uncertain. This CDR3 is 15 amino acids long. V lost 7 bases and J lost 3, with 16 bases in between. The germline V gene encodes CDR1 MNHNY and CDR2 SVGAGI (reference sequence). The CDR3: CASTLKRAFNQPQHF. The CDR3 DNA reads TGTGCCAGCACTCTTAAAAGGGCGTTCAATCAGCCCCAGCATTTT.

This clone has only a few counts. The chain recombines TRBV4-1 with TRBJ1-1; TRBD1 might be the D (5 bases). The V gene's germline CDR1 is MGHRA and CDR2 YSYEKL. The CDR3 sequence is 15 residues long. Trimming shortened V by 3 bases and J by 5 bases, and 16 bases separated the two germline ends. CDR3 sequence reads: CASSQAGWSSTEAFF. In DNA, the CDR3 is TGCGCCAGCAGCCAGGCAGGGTGGTCGAGTACTGAAGCTTTCTTT.

The J gene is TRBJ2-7, the V gene TRBV10-1; D remains ambiguous. Per germline, CDR1 WNHNN and CDR2 SYGVQD (reference sequence). V was cut by 4 bases and J by 0 bases, with 13 bases left in between. The CDR3 is made up of 15 amino acids. The CDR3: CASSAGFLGSYEQYF. The CDR3 nucleotides read TGCGCCAGCAGTGCCGGGTTTTTGGGCTCCTACGAGCAGTACTTC.

The V and J genes are TRBV2 and TRBJ1-1; 8 bases fit TRBD1. Germline CDR1 reads SNHLY; CDR2 reads FYNNEI. V lost 3 bases, J lost 1 base, and 10 bases stayed unmatched. The CDR3 has 17 residues. CDR3 coding DNA: TGTGCCAGCAGTGAGCCCATACAGGGGGAAGGGAACACTGAAGCTTTCTTT. Amino acid sequence: CASSEPIQGEGNTEAFF.

The chain couples TRBV4-1 to TRBJ2-7; a weak D match, TRBD2 (5 bases). The CDR3 has 12 amino acids. Germline V gives CDR1 MGHRA, CDR2 YSYEKL. V was pared by 4 bases and J by 8 bases, with 12 bases between. The CDR3 region is CASSPSGIKQYF. CDR3 coding DNA: TGCGCCAGCAGCCCAAGCGGAATAAAGCAGTACTTC.